These 14 T cell receptor beta chains share one sample of origin, sequenced in a study of beta chain features in type 1 diabetes. The study reverse transcribed the entire isolated RNA, so it sequenced expressed TCRB transcripts. TCRdb keeps only in-frame clones here, not all; method: immunoSEQ multiplex PCR. The sample shows roughly 310,000 clones, 11% of them seen only once. The sequenced material came from naive CD4+ T cells from blood. Source of these receptors: a woman aged 25 to 39 in good health.

The V gene is TRBV30, the J gene TRBJ2-7; 16 bases align to TRBD2. V lost 5 bases and J lost 5; bases outside the gene matches: 12. The germline CDR1 and CDR2 sequences are GTSNPN and SVGIG (reference sequence). The CDR3 totals 17 residues. As DNA, the CDR3 is TGTGCCTGGTCCAGCCCTGGGACTAGCGGGAGGGCCCACGAGCAGTACTTC. This gives the protein CAWSSPGTSGRAHEQYF. Based on the CDR3 plus reference TRBV30 and TRBJ2-7, the full variable domain is SQTIHQWPATLVQPVGSPLSLECTVEGTSNPNLYWYRQAAGRGLQLLFYSVGIGQISSEVPQNLSASRPQDRQFILSSKKLLLSDSGFYLCAWSSPGTSGRAHEQYFGPGTRLTVT.

The rearrangement joins TRBV19 to TRBJ2-6; weak D call: TRBD1 (5 bases). Germline values: CDR1 LNHDA, CDR2 SQIVND (reference sequence). With 9 bases removed from V and 1 base from J, the gap between germline ends came to 13 bases. There are 15 residues in the CDR3. The CDR3 loop is CARTRTLSGANVLTF. The CDR3 nucleotides are TGTGCCAGGACCAGGACACTGTCTGGGGCCAACGTCCTGACTTTC.

This clone was counted only a few times. The chain links TRBV19 to TRBJ2-4; 8 bases are a match to TRBD1. The germline gives CDR1 LNHDA, CDR2 SQIVND (reference sequence). This CDR3 region has 14 residues. With V trimmed by 8 bases and J by 1 base, 4 bases remained unmatched. The CDR3: CASLDRGAKNIQYF. CDR3 coding DNA: TGTGCCAGTCTAGACAGGGGTGCCAAAAACATTCAGTACTTC.

The V and J genes are TRBV7-2 and TRBJ2-7, with 10 bases lining up with TRBD2. The germline gives CDR1 SGHTA, CDR2 FQGNSA. The CDR3 sequence is 14 residues long. J was trimmed by 3 bases and V by 6 bases; bases with no gene match: 5. CDR3 amino acids: CASSRLAGHYEQYF. The CDR3 nucleotides are TGTGCCAGCAGTCGACTAGCGGGCCACTACGAGCAGTACTTC.

This clone was seen a few times. This sequence joins TRBV29-1 and TRBJ1-1, with a tentative D call TRBD1 (5 bases). With 8 bases removed from V and 2 bases from J, the gap between germline ends came to 15 bases. CDR1 is SQVTM, CDR2 ANQGSEA, per germline. The CDR3 contains 13 residues. CDR3 sequence: CSTDGGVNTEAFF. In nucleotides, the CDR3 is TGCAGCACTGATGGGGGGGTAAACACTGAAGCTTTCTTT.

This clone has more than one count but fewer than ten. The chain uses TRBV18 and TRBJ2-3; D is unclear. Looked up from germline, CDR1 is KGHSH and CDR2 is LQKENI. The length of the CDR3 is 14 residues. Trimming stripped 3 bases from V and 1 base from J, with 8 bases between. As DNA, the CDR3 is TGTGCCAGCTCACCCTCCCGCGGCACAGATACGCAGTATTTT. This translates into CASSPSRGTDTQYF.

V and J are TRBV28 and TRBJ2-1; 9 bases are shared with TRBD2. Trimming cost V 2 bases and J 15 bases; bases outside gene matches: 5. This CDR3 region has 12 residues. Germline V gene sequence: CDR1 MDHEN, CDR2 SYDVKM. CDR3 DNA: TGTGCCAGCAGTTTAGCGGGAGGGCCTAGGTTCTTC. This codes for CASSLAGGPRFF.

A few counts support this clone. The chain links TRBV5-4 to TRBJ2-7, with D maybe TRBD2 (6 bases). The CDR3 has 14 amino acids. The V end was cut by 2 bases, the J end by 3 bases, with 12 bases between. The germline V gene encodes CDR1 SGHNT and CDR2 YYREEE (reference sequence). In DNA form, the CDR3 reads TGTGCCAGCAGCTTTAGCGGAATGAACTACGAGCAGTACTTC. Protein sequence: CASSFSGMNYEQYF.

The chain joins TRBV6-6 to TRBJ1-5; 10 bases match TRBD1. The length of the CDR3 is 15 residues. With V trimmed by 6 bases and J by 3 bases, 5 bases remained unmatched. Germline CDR1 and CDR2: MNHNY and SVGAGI (reference sequence). The CDR3 protein is CASRSDRGHNQPQHF. The CDR3 DNA sequence: TGTGCCAGCAGAAGCGACAGGGGGCACAATCAGCCCCAGCATTTT.

This clone has only a few counts. This rearrangement joins TRBV5-1 to TRBJ2-3, with 8 bases that match TRBD2. V lost 5 bases, J lost 5 bases, and 10 bases stayed unmatched. The CDR3 extends over 15 amino acids. Looked up from germline, CDR1 is SGHRS and CDR2 is YFSETQ. The CDR3, as DNA: TGCGCCAGCAGGGATAGCGGGACGGGCGGAGATACGCAGTATTTT. Protein: CASRDSGTGGDTQYF.

The chain has TRBV16 and TRBJ2-1, with 12 bases identical to TRBD2. Germline CDR1 reads KGHSY; CDR2 reads FQNENV. There are 16 residues in the CDR3. After removal of 4 bases from V and 4 bases from J, the junction contained 5 bases not matched to a gene. CDR3 loop: CASSRYLAGGYNEQFF. CDR3 DNA sequence: TGTGCCAGCAGCCGCTACCTAGCGGGAGGGTACAATGAGCAGTTCTTC.

This sequence joins TRBV7-3 and TRBJ2-1; no clear D gene. The CDR3 length is 15 residues. With 5 bases removed from V and 0 bases from J, the gap between germline ends came to 11 bases. Germline V CDR1 and CDR2: SGHTA, FQGTGA. DNA for the CDR3: TGTGCCAGCAGCCTTACTACGAGCTCCTACAATGAGCAGTTCTTC. Residues: CASSLTTSSYNEQFF.

The CDR3 bases are TGTGCCAGCACGGGCCAGGGCTACGAGCAGTACTTC. Translated, it gives CASTGQGYEQYF. J is TRBJ2-7 and V is TRBV28; D possibly corresponds to TRBD1 (5 bases). Per the germline V gene, CDR1 is MDHEN and CDR2 is SYDVKM. V was cut by 7 bases and J by 3 bases, with 10 bases left in between. This CDR3 region has 12 residues.

This chain connects TRBV7-9 to TRBJ2-3; unclear D gene. The germline CDR1 and CDR2 sequences are SEHNR and FQNEAQ (reference sequence). There are 13 residues in the CDR3. Trimming left V 1 base short and J 3 bases short, with 5 bases between. The CDR3 sequence: CASSLVPTDTQYF. Here the CDR3 DNA reads TGTGCCAGCAGCTTAGTTCCGACAGATACGCAGTATTTT.